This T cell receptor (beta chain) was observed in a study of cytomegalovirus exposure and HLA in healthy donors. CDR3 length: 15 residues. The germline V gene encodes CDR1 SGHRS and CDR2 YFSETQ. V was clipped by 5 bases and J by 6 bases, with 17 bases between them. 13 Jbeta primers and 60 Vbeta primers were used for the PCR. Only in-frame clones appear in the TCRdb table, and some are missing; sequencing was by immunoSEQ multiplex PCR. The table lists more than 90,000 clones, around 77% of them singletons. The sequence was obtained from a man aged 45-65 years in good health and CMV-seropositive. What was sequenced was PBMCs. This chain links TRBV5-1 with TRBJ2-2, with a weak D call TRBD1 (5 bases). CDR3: CASRPEAGYAGELFF. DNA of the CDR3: TGCGCCAGCAGGCCCGAGGCAGGGTATGCCGGGGAGCTGTTTTTT.